A single sample gave rise to the 18 T cell receptor beta chains below, sequenced in a study of siplizumab effects on memory and regulatory T cells. Sequencing was performed with immunoSEQ multiplex PCR; in TCRdb, only in-frame clones are kept and a portion is missing. The sample contains over 4,000 clones, about 48% of which appear only once. No cognate antigen is known for these TCRs. Coculture of the mixed lymphocyte reaction cells took place at 37 degrees C and lasted around six days. Material for sequencing was CFSE-low (dividing) CD4+ T cells sorted from an allogeneic mixed lymphocyte reaction. These receptors all stem from a human donor in good health; the cells came from an allogeneic mixed lymphocyte reaction. Some clones in this sample may be carry-over from other donors' samples.

This clone was picked up a small number of times. V and J are TRBV7-8 and TRBJ1-1; no firm D call. The V and J ends lost 4 bases and 7 bases respectively, with 16 bases between them. CDR1 and CDR2 from the germline V gene are SGHVS and FQNEAQ. The CDR3 totals 14 residues. The CDR3 here is CASSSPYTRGEAFF. The CDR3 DNA follows: TGTGCCAGCAGCTCTCCCTACACGCGGGGTGAAGCTTTCTTT.

This clone was counted a single time. The CDR3 is CASSLGTSGGRYEQYF. Written as DNA, the CDR3 is TGTGCCAGCAGCTTGGGGACTAGCGGGGGGCGTTACGAGCAGTACTTC. The chain recombines TRBV5-6 with TRBJ2-7, with TRBD2 matching over 14 bases. The CDR3 is made up of 16 amino acids. Germline CDR1 is SGHDT and CDR2 is YYEEEE. Trimming cost V 0 bases and J 4 bases; bases outside gene matches: 3.

The CDR3 nucleotides read TGTGCCAGCAGCACTAGGGGGGGGGCTTCAGATACGCAGTATTTT. This encodes CASSTRGGASDTQYF. The rearrangement joins TRBV7-9 to TRBJ2-3; TRBD2 is a possible D gene (7 bases). Trimming pared 5 bases from V and 4 bases from J, leaving 16 bases between. CDR1 is SEHNR, CDR2 FQNEAQ, per germline (reference sequence). The CDR3 covers 15 residues.

The chain couples TRBV19 to TRBJ1-4, with a tentative D call TRBD1 (5 bases). Trimming stripped 5 bases from V and 8 bases from J, with 30 bases between. The CDR3 contains 19 residues. Germline CDR1 LNHDA, CDR2 SQIVND (reference sequence). CDR3 bases: TGTGCCAGTAGTGAGACCCTGTACAGGTGGGCTATAGGACGCGAAAAACTGTTTTTT. This codes for CASSETLYRWAIGREKLFF.

This chain connects TRBV5-8 to TRBJ2-7; no definite D call. The germline V gene has CDR1 SGHTS and CDR2 YDEGEE. V was trimmed by 0 bases and J by 4 bases, leaving 8 bases between them. The CDR3 is 13 residues long. CDR3 bases: TGTGCCAGCAGCTTGGGCCCCCGGTACGAGCAGTACTTC. It codes for CASSLGPRYEQYF. Supplemented by reference TRBV5-8 and TRBJ2-7, the full variable domain reads EAGVTQSPTHLIKTRGQQATLRCSPISGHTSVYWYQQALGLGLQFLLWYDEGEERNRGNFPPRFSGRQFPNYSSELNVNALELEDSALYLCASSLGPRYEQYFGPGTRLTVT.

Only a few counts were recorded for this clone. The chain couples TRBV7-6 to TRBJ2-4, with D tentatively TRBD2 (6 bases). CDR3 size: 20 residues. The germline V gene encodes CDR1 SGHVS and CDR2 FNYEAQ. V lost 1 base and J 6 bases, leaving 28 bases between the germline ends. The CDR3 is CASSLVSGGGFGGARNIQYF. The CDR3 DNA sequence: TGTGCCAGCAGCTTAGTTTCGGGCGGCGGATTCGGGGGAGCGCGAAACATTCAGTACTTC. Full variable domain (remainder filled in from reference TRBV7-6 and TRBJ2-4): GAGVSQSPRYKVTKRGQDVALRCDPISGHVSLYWYRQALGQGPEFLTYFNYEAQQDKSGLPNDRFSAERPEGSISTLTIQRTEQRDSAMYRCASSLVSGGGFGGARNIQYFGAGTRLSVL.

The chain is built from TRBV27 and TRBJ2-3, with 11 bases aligning to TRBD2. Per the germline V gene, CDR1 is MNHEY and CDR2 is SMNVEV (reference sequence). This CDR3 comprises 15 residues. V lost 3 bases and J lost 7; bases outside the gene matches: 6. The CDR3 DNA is TGTGCCAGCAGTTTTACTAGCGGGGGAGGAAATACGCAGTATTTT. It is translated as CASSFTSGGGNTQYF.

V usage is TRBV5-1 and J usage is TRBJ1-3; D uncertain. Between the trimmed V and J ends, which lost 4 bases and 2 bases, there was a span of 13 bases. The CDR3 is 15 amino acids. Looked up from germline, CDR1 is SGHRS and CDR2 is YFSETQ. As DNA, the CDR3 is TGCGCCAGCAGCCCCCTAGGTGGTACTGGAAACACCATATATTTT. Translated: CASSPLGGTGNTIYF. Looking up the rest from reference TRBV5-1 and TRBJ1-3 gives the full variable domain: KAGVTQTPRYLIKTRGQQVTLSCSPISGHRSVSWYQQTPGQGLQFLFEYFSETQRNKGNFPGRFSGRQFSNSRSEMNVSTLELGDSALYLCASSPLGGTGNTIYFGEGSWLTVV.

The DNA of the CDR3 is TGTGCCAGCAGTTACAGGGGGTCGGGGACTGAAGCTTTCTTT. Amino acid sequence: CASSYRGSGTEAFF. The chain combines TRBV6-5 with TRBJ1-1; D may be TRBD1 (6 bases). The CDR3 is 14 residues long. The V and J ends lost 2 bases and 5 bases respectively, with 12 bases between them. Looked up from germline, CDR1 is MNHEY and CDR2 is SVGAGI.

In its sample, this clone was seen a few times. The gene calls are TRBV19 and TRBJ2-5; D gene ambiguous. In germline, CDR1 is LNHDA, CDR2 SQIVND (reference sequence). The CDR3 length is 13 residues. V lost 1 base, J lost 2 bases, and 5 bases lay in between. CDR3 DNA: TGTGCCAGTAGTATAGGCTCTCAAGAGACCCAGTACTTC. Amino acid sequence: CASSIGSQETQYF.

The J gene is TRBJ2-2, the V gene TRBV6-6; 8 bases are shared with TRBD1. This CDR3 has 15 amino acids. V trimming: 5 bases; J trimming: 4 bases; junction bases outside the gene matches: 6. The germline V gene has CDR1 MNHNY and CDR2 SVGAGI (reference sequence). The CDR3 loop reads CASSLQGAVTGELFF. CDR3 DNA: TGTGCCAGCAGTCTCCAGGGGGCGGTCACCGGGGAGCTGTTTTTT.

V usage is TRBV5-1 and J usage is TRBJ2-3, with D perhaps TRBD2 (5 bases). The ends were cut back, 2 bases at V and 4 bases at J, with 14 bases in the middle. The CDR3 runs to 15 residues. Germline CDR1 and CDR2: SGHRS and YFSETQ. CDR3: CASSFGSLLADTQYF. CDR3 in DNA: TGCGCCAGCAGCTTTGGGAGCCTACTCGCAGATACGCAGTATTTT.

This clone came up a few times. This sequence joins TRBV19 and TRBJ2-7; 8 bases line up with TRBD1. This CDR3 region has 16 residues. V shed 0 bases and J 2 bases; nucleotides not matched to a gene: 6. Germline CDR1 is LNHDA and CDR2 is SQIVND (reference sequence). The CDR3 DNA reads TGTGCCAGTAGTATAGATTCGACAGGGGCCACCTACGAGCAGTACTTC. The encoded protein is CASSIDSTGATYEQYF.

The J gene is TRBJ1-1, the V gene TRBV29-1, with a tentative D call TRBD1 (5 bases). Germline CDR1 reads SQVTM; CDR2 reads ANQGSEA. V shed 5 bases and J shed 4 bases, with 17 bases lying between them. The CDR3 is 14 residues long. CDR3 DNA sequence: TGCAGCGTTCGAACGGTTGCTCAGGGCACTGAAGCTTTCTTT. Its protein product is CSVRTVAQGTEAFF. The full variable domain, its missing parts supplied by reference TRBV29-1 and TRBJ1-1, is SAVISQKPSRDICQRGTSLTIQCQVDSQVTMMFWYRQQPGQSLTLIATANQGSEATYESGFVIDKFPISRPNLTFSTLTVSNMSPEDSSIYLCSVRTVAQGTEAFFGQGTRLTVV.

There are a few counts of this clone. J is TRBJ1-1 and V is TRBV10-3; unclear D gene. Germline assignment: CDR1 ENHRY and CDR2 SYGVKD. There are 13 residues in the CDR3. The germline V and J ends were trimmed by 0 bases and 4 bases, with 6 bases remaining between them. The CDR3 region is CAISESAGTEAFF. DNA of the CDR3: TGTGCCATCAGTGAGTCTGCCGGCACTGAAGCTTTCTTT.

The chain carries TRBV7-9 and TRBJ2-5; 8 bases match TRBD2. In germline, CDR1 is SEHNR, CDR2 FQNEAQ (reference sequence). The length of the CDR3 is 17 residues. With 0 bases clipped from V and 5 bases from J, the junction kept 11 bases outside the gene matches. The CDR3 reads CASSLALGGGPRETQYF. The CDR3 region has the DNA TGTGCCAGCAGCTTAGCGCTTGGCGGGGGGCCAAGGGAGACCCAGTACTTC.

The table lists this clone with a few counts. The CDR3 DNA follows: TGTGCCAGCAGCTTAACTTCGGTGGCGGGCCAAGATACGCAGTATTTT. This gives the protein CASSLTSVAGQDTQYF. This sequence joins TRBV7-3 and TRBJ2-3; D perhaps matches TRBD2 (5 bases). CDR3 size: 16 residues. Germline CDR1 SGHTA, CDR2 FQGTGA. V was clipped by 0 bases and J by 5 bases, with 15 bases between them.

The chain employs TRBV27 and TRBJ1-1; no firm D call. The CDR3 has 15 residues. Germline V gene sequence: CDR1 MNHEY, CDR2 SMNVEV (reference sequence). V was shortened by 2 bases and J by 4 bases, with 14 bases between the two germline ends. The CDR3 sequence: CASSLLRGRGTEAFF. The CDR3 DNA is TGTGCCAGCAGTTTACTGCGGGGTCGGGGCACTGAAGCTTTCTTT.